Sequencing of this TCR beta chain was carried out in a study of vaccination effects on CD4 cells after COVID-19. With regard to this clone: Antigen unknown.

This CDR3 is built from 14 residues. Germline lookup yields CDR1 SNHLY and CDR2 FYNNEI. V was pared by 6 bases and J by 5 bases, with 11 bases between. Assay used: immunoSEQ multiplex PCR; TCRdb lists only in-frame clones, some missing. The profile shows over 65,000 clones, 75% to 80% of them singletons. Culture lasted about nine days before CD4+ T cell isolation. The chain is built from TRBV2 and TRBJ1-6, with D uncertain. The sample consisted of CD4+ T cells from PBMCs cultured without peptide, taken before COVID-19 vaccination. The clonotype comes from a human donor who received a COVID-19 vaccine. The CDR3 sequence is CASRTSVNNSPLHF. For the CDR3, the DNA is TGTGCCAGCAGGACATCTGTAAATAATTCACCCCTCCACTTT.